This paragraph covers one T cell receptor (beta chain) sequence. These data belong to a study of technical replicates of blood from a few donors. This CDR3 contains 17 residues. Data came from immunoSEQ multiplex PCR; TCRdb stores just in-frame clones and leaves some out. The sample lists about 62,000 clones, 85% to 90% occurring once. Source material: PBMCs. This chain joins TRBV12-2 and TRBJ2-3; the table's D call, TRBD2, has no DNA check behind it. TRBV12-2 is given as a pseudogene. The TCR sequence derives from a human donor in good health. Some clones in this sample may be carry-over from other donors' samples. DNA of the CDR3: TGTGCAAGTCCTACTTCCGGGGGGACTCTCCGCACAGATACGCAGTATTTT. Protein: CASPTSGGTLRTDTQYF.